The entry that follows covers one T cell receptor (gamma chain) sequence. TCRdb used CATT to re-call clones from the RT-PCR reads. The table records thousands of gamma-chain clones, 4% to 6% of them present only once. This specimen comes from a study of gamma-delta T cells after stem cell transplantation. The J segment lost 10 bases and the V segment lost 1 base, leaving 7 bases of the junction unmatched. The CDR3 length is 16 residues. The germline gives CDR1 GITISATS, CDR2 ISYDGTV (reference sequence). Input material: gamma-delta T cells. The receptor's source is a human donor. It is not recorded whose cells these are; they may come from a transplant donor. The V and J genes are TRGV9 and TRGJP. CDR3 nucleotide sequence: TGTGCCTTGTGGGAGGTCCGCCGTTTGGGCAAAAAAATCAAGGTATTT. Translating it yields CALWEVRRLGKKIKVF.